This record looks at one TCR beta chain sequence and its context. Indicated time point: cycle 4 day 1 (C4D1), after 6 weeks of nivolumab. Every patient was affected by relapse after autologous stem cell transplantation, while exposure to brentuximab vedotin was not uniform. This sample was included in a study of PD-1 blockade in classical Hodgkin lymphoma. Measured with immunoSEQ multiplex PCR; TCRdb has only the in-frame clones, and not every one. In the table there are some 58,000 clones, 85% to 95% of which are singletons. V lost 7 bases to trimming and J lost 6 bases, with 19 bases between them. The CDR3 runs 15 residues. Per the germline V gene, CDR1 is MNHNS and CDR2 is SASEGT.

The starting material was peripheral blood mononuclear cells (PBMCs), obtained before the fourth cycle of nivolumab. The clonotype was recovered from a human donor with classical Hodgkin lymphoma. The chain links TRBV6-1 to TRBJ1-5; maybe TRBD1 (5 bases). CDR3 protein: CASTYTGGAGQPQHF. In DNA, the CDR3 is TGTGCCAGCACCTACACGGGGGGAGCTGGTCAGCCCCAGCATTTT.